A single sample is the source of the 27 T cell receptor beta chains below, sequenced in a study of T cells after yellow fever vaccination. MiXCR, applied by TCRdb to the 5' RACE reads, yields one record per CDR3 protein. This sample has some 150,000 distinct CDR3 sequences, with around 6.3% found just once. The source material was CD4+ T cells sorted from PBMCs, sampled 10 days after the yellow fever booster vaccination. These receptors were obtained from a man aged 30 to 39 who received the YFV17D yellow fever vaccine.

The chain has TRBV7-2 and TRBJ2-1; D ambiguous. The CDR3 spans 15 residues. In germline, CDR1 is SGHTA, CDR2 FQGNSA. V lost 5 bases and J lost 2, with 13 bases in between. Here the CDR3 DNA reads TGTGCCAGCAGCCAGGACCACGAGACCTACAATGAGCAGTTCTTC. It encodes CASSQDHETYNEQFF.

This clonotype came up many times. The rearrangement joins TRBV29-1 to TRBJ1-2; a possible D gene is TRBD1 (6 bases). CDR1 SQVTM and CDR2 ANQGSEA come from the germline V gene. This CDR3 spans 13 amino acids. V was shortened by 4 bases and J by 4 bases, with 13 bases between the two germline ends. CDR3: CSVGGGEGYGYTF. The CDR3 DNA follows: TGCAGCGTTGGAGGGGGGGAGGGCTATGGCTACACCTTC.

This clonotype was counted ten times or more. The rearrangement links TRBV20-1 to TRBJ1-5; 9 bases fit TRBD1. The CDR3 is made up of 15 amino acids. Germline V gene data show CDR1 as DFQATT and CDR2 as SNEGSKA (reference sequence). The ends lost 5 bases at V and 8 bases at J; junction bases unmatched: 13. CDR3 nucleotides: TGCAGTGCTCCAATAGGACAGGGGAGTTTGGAGCCCCAGCATTTT. It yields the protein CSAPIGQGSLEPQHF.

This chain joins TRBV5-4 and TRBJ2-1; 8 nucleotides align to TRBD2. Germline lookup yields CDR1 SGHNT and CDR2 YYREEE (reference sequence). Unmatched junction bases numbered 11, after V lost 3 bases and J lost 6 bases. There are 16 residues in the CDR3. The CDR3 DNA reads TGTGCCAGCAGCTATACTAGAGCGGGAGACTCCAATGAGCAGTTCTTC. Its protein product is CASSYTRAGDSNEQFF. The full variable domain, completed using reference TRBV5-4 and TRBJ2-1, is ETGVTQSPTHLIKTRGQQVTLRCSSQSGHNTVSWYQQALGQGPQFIFQYYREEENGRGNFPPRFSGLQFPNYSSELNVNALELDDSALYLCASSYTRAGDSNEQFFGPGTRLTVL.

This clonotype was detected ten times or more. This sequence joins TRBV28 and TRBJ1-4, with D tentatively TRBD1 (5 bases). This CDR3 contains 13 residues. Per the germline V gene, CDR1 is MDHEN and CDR2 is SYDVKM. The V and J ends lost 3 bases and 8 bases respectively, with 10 bases between them. The CDR3 DNA reads as TGTGCCAGCAGTTTGGGGGGAGTGGAAAAACTGTTTTTT. Translating it yields CASSLGGVEKLFF.

This clonotype was counted many times. V gene TRBV5-1 combines with J gene TRBJ2-5, with D possibly matching TRBD2 (6 bases). The CDR3 is 16 amino acids. V lost 4 bases, J lost 5 bases, and 21 bases lay in between. Germline lookup yields CDR1 SGHRS and CDR2 YFSETQ. CDR3: CASSPPQGGGGETQYF. The CDR3 DNA is TGCGCCAGCAGCCCTCCCCAGGGAGGAGGAGGGGAGACCCAGTACTTC.

This clonotype was picked up many times. The J gene is TRBJ1-1, the V gene TRBV7-2; maybe TRBD1 (5 bases). The CDR3 covers 15 residues. The V end lost 5 bases, the J end lost 3 bases, and 16 bases lay between the germline ends. The germline gives CDR1 SGHTA, CDR2 FQGNSA. CDR3 nucleotide sequence: TGTGCCAGCAGCCCGACCCCACAGGCGCACACTGAAGCTTTCTTT. Protein sequence: CASSPTPQAHTEAFF.

This clonotype occurred many times. V is TRBV7-2 and J is TRBJ1-2, with 9 bases that match TRBD1. J lost 1 base, V lost 3 bases, and 3 bases had no gene match. The length of the CDR3 is 15 residues. In germline, CDR1 is SGHTA, CDR2 FQGNSA. CDR3 coding DNA: TGTGCCAGCAGCTTCGGGACAGGGCTTAACTATGGCTACACCTTC. Amino acids: CASSFGTGLNYGYTF.

This clonotype was recorded many times. This chain links TRBV5-6 with TRBJ1-3; 7 bases fit TRBD1. The germline gives CDR1 SGHDT, CDR2 YYEEEE. The CDR3 runs to 15 residues. Trimming cost V 4 bases and J 3 bases; bases outside gene matches: 7. In nucleotides, the CDR3 is TGTGCCAGCAGCCTAAAGACAGGGAGTGGAAACACCATATATTTT. Translation gives CASSLKTGSGNTIYF.

This clonotype was found many times. The chain employs TRBV6-2 or TRBV6-3 and TRBJ2-7; D may be TRBD1 or TRBD2 (5 bases each). The V end was cut by 5 bases, the J end by 2 bases, with 19 bases between. Per germline, CDR1 MNHEY and CDR2 SVGEGT. The length of the CDR3 is 16 residues. CDR3 in amino acids: CASSPRPGLVAYEQYF. The CDR3 region has the DNA TGTGCCAGCAGTCCACGGCCGGGGCTAGTAGCCTACGAGCAGTACTTC.

Many counts were recorded for this clonotype. The CDR3 DNA is TGTGCCTGGAGGCCGACAGGGAACGGAAACACCATATATTTT. Translation: CAWRPTGNGNTIYF. The chain carries TRBV30 and TRBJ1-3; 7 nucleotides match TRBD1. CDR3 length: 14 residues. The germline V gene has CDR1 GTSNPN and CDR2 SVGIG (reference sequence). Losses at the gene ends were 3 bases for V and 4 bases for J; bases not matched to a gene: 6.

The rearrangement links TRBV7-3 to TRBJ2-6, with D unclear. This CDR3 is built from 17 residues. Germline CDR1 SGHTA, CDR2 FQGTGA. The V end lost 5 bases, the J end lost 2 bases, and 16 bases lay between the germline ends. CDR3 sequence reads: CASSNTNLRPGANVLTF. In nucleotides, the CDR3 is TGTGCCAGCAGCAATACAAATCTTCGCCCTGGGGCCAACGTCCTGACTTTC.

This clonotype has ten or more counts. The J gene is TRBJ2-7, the V gene TRBV19, with a weak D call TRBD2 (6 bases). Germline V gene sequence: CDR1 LNHDA, CDR2 SQIVND (reference sequence). This CDR3 has 14 residues. With 3 bases removed from V and 2 bases from J, the gap between germline ends came to 11 bases. CDR3 loop: CASSMGGTTYEQYF. The CDR3 DNA follows: TGTGCCAGTAGTATGGGCGGGACCACCTACGAGCAGTACTTC.

This clonotype was seen ten or more times. The J gene is TRBJ1-1, the V gene TRBV2; no clear D gene. Trimming left V 2 bases short and J 0 bases short, with 4 bases between. The CDR3 loop spans 13 amino acids. CDR1 is SNHLY, CDR2 FYNNEI, per germline. CDR3 DNA sequence: TGTGCCAGCAGTGAATTGATGAACACTGAAGCTTTCTTT. This sequence encodes CASSELMNTEAFF. Looking up the rest from reference TRBV2 and TRBJ1-1 gives the full variable domain: EPEVTQTPSHQVTQMGQEVILRCVPISNHLYFYWYRQILGQKVEFLVSFYNNEISEKSEIFDDQFSVERPDGSNFTLKIRSTKLEDSAMYFCASSELMNTEAFFGQGTRLTVV.

This sequence joins TRBV5-4 and TRBJ2-7, with 7 nucleotides matching TRBD1. Germline V gene sequence: CDR1 SGHNT, CDR2 YYREEE (reference sequence). V lost 4 bases and J lost 7; bases outside the gene matches: 14. The CDR3 is made up of 15 amino acids. The CDR3 spells CASSPGQDQPGEQYF. Written as DNA, the CDR3 is TGTGCCAGCAGCCCCGGACAGGATCAACCGGGAGAGCAGTACTTC. Using reference TRBV5-4 and TRBJ2-7 for the parts outside the CDR3, the full variable domain is ETGVTQSPTHLIKTRGQQVTLRCSSQSGHNTVSWYQQALGQGPQFIFQYYREEENGRGNFPPRFSGLQFPNYSSELNVNALELDDSALYLCASSPGQDQPGEQYFGPGTRLTVT.

V gene TRBV5-4 combines with J gene TRBJ2-2; tentative D call: TRBD2 (5 bases). This CDR3 has 14 residues. The germline V gene has CDR1 SGHNT and CDR2 YYREEE (reference sequence). Trimming took 5 bases from V and 1 from J, leaving 9 bases between them. CDR3: CASRLSGNTGELFF. The CDR3 DNA sequence: TGTGCCAGCAGGTTGAGCGGGAACACCGGGGAGCTGTTTTTT.

In this sample, this clonotype turned up many times. The chain has TRBV7-6 and TRBJ2-7, with D unclear. Trimming left V 6 bases short and J 1 base short, with 13 bases between. The CDR3 runs 14 residues. Germline V gene sequence: CDR1 SGHVS, CDR2 FNYEAQ. Here the CDR3 reads CASSFGRSSYEQYF. The CDR3 nucleotides are TGTGCCAGCAGTTTCGGGCGGTCTTCCTACGAGCAGTACTTC.

At least ten counts were recorded for this clonotype. The rearrangement joins TRBV20-1 to TRBJ2-2; the D gene is possibly TRBD1 (5 bases). CDR1 and CDR2 (germline): DFQATT, SNEGSKA (reference sequence). The CDR3 runs 16 residues. Trimming removed 0 bases from V and 7 bases from J, with 18 bases in between. CDR3 sequence (DNA): TGCAGTGCTAGAGATGGGCTCAGGGCTCCTGGCGGGGAGCTGTTTTTT. Translated: CSARDGLRAPGGELFF.

This clonotype was picked up many times. The rearrangement links TRBV5-1 to TRBJ2-5; D is undetermined. CDR1 is SGHRS, CDR2 YFSETQ, per germline. Trimming left V 1 base short and J 5 bases short, with 6 bases between. The CDR3 is 12 amino acids. The CDR3 loop is CASSLTTETQYF. Written as DNA, the CDR3 is TGCGCCAGCAGCTTGACTACTGAGACCCAGTACTTC.

This clonotype was counted ten times or more. The chain is built from TRBV10-1 and TRBJ2-5; unclear D gene. Trimming shortened V by 4 bases and J by 1 base, and 7 bases separated the two germline ends. The CDR3 runs to 13 residues. Germline V lookup: CDR1 WNHNN, CDR2 SYGVQD (reference sequence). CDR3: CASSVELQETQYF. In DNA form, the CDR3 reads TGCGCCAGCAGTGTGGAGCTCCAAGAGACCCAGTACTTC.

The sample holds one count of this clonotype. A read error may be the cause here, since a much bigger clone is one base away. The chain links TRBV12-3 or TRBV12-4 to TRBJ2-5, with a tentative D call TRBD2 (6 bases). This CDR3 comprises 14 residues. The CDR3 here is CTSSFKVSGETQYF. The DNA of the CDR3 is TGTACCAGCAGTTTTAAGGTCAGCGGGGAGACCCAGTACTTC.

Note on this clonotype: This may arise from a read error, as a much more abundant clone is one base away. DNA of the CDR3: TGTGTCAGCAGCCTCGCCGGACTAGCGGCCTACGAGCAGTACTTC. Translating it yields CVSSLAGLAAYEQYF. This chain connects TRBV28 to TRBJ2-7; 10 nucleotides align to TRBD2. The CDR3 totals 15 residues. Germline V lookup: CDR1 MDHEN, CDR2 SYDVKM. The full variable domain, with the rest looked up from reference TRBV28 and TRBJ2-7, is DVKVTQSSRYLVKRTGEKVFLECVQDMDHENMFWYRQDPGLGLRLIYFSYDVKMKEKGDIPEGYSVSREKKERFSLILESASTNQTSMYLCVSSLAGLAAYEQYFGPGTRLTVT.

Ten or more counts support this clonotype. V and J are TRBV12-3 or TRBV12-4 and TRBJ2-1; 13 bases agree with TRBD2. Unmatched junction bases numbered 10, after V lost 7 bases and J lost 10 bases. The CDR3 runs 15 residues. CDR3 nucleotides: TGTGCCAGCACCTCCACTAGCGGGAGGGCCGGAGAGCAGTTCTTC. This sequence encodes CASTSTSGRAGEQFF.

This sequence joins TRBV20-1 and TRBJ2-1; TRBD2 matches at 11 bases. Germline V gene lookup returns CDR1 DFQATT and CDR2 SNEGSKA (reference sequence). CDR3 length equals 17 residues. The trim removed 0 bases at V and 3 bases at J, leaving 7 bases unmatched. Here the CDR3 reads CSARDELAGGVYNEQFF. The CDR3 DNA follows: TGCAGTGCTAGAGATGAGCTAGCGGGAGGTGTCTACAATGAGCAGTTCTTC.

This clonotype came up many times. The chain recombines TRBV6-5 with TRBJ2-3; 7 bases line up with TRBD2. CDR3 length: 15 amino acids. Germline V gene sequence: CDR1 MNHEY, CDR2 SVGAGI. With 0 bases clipped from V and 4 bases from J, the junction kept 4 bases outside the gene matches. Written as DNA, the CDR3 is TGTGCCAGCAGTTACTCGCGCGGGAGTGCAGATACGCAGTATTTT. This translates into CASSYSRGSADTQYF.

V and J are TRBV2 and TRBJ2-4; 7 nucleotides align to TRBD2. This CDR3 is built from 15 residues. Germline V CDR1 and CDR2: SNHLY, FYNNEI. V lost 7 bases, J lost 1 base, and 7 bases stayed unmatched. The CDR3 bases are TGTGCCAGCAATGGGGCAGCGGGGGCCAAAAACATTCAGTACTTC. Encoded protein: CASNGAAGAKNIQYF.

There are many counts of this clonotype. The V call is TRBV20-1, the J call TRBJ2-7; D possibly matches TRBD1 or TRBD2 (5 bases each). This CDR3 comprises 11 residues. Germline V CDR1 and CDR2: DFQATT, SNEGSKA (reference sequence). With 7 bases removed from V and 0 bases from J, the gap between germline ends came to 7 bases. As DNA, the CDR3 is TGCAGTGGGGGGAGCTCCTACGAGCAGTACTTC. Its protein is CSGGSSYEQYF.